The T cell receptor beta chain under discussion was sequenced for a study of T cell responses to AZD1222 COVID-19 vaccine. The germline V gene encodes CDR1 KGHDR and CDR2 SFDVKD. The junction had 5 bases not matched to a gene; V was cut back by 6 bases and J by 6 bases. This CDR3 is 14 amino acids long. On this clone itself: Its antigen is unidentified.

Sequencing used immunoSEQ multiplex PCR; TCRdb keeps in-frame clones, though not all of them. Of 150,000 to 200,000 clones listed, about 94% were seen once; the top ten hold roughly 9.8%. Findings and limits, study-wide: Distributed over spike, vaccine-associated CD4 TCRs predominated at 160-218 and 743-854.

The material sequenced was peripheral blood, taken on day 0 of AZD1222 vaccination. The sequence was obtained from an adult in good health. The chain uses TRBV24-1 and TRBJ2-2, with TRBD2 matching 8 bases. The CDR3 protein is CATSSGSIPGELFF. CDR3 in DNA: TGTGCCACCAGTAGCGGGAGTATCCCCGGGGAGCTGTTTTTT.